The present T cell receptor beta chain was sequenced within a study of identifying expanded T cells in peripheral blood. Findings and caveats of the study: Approximately two-week clone count variance significantly increased as total template count grew.

The CDR3 sequence is 15 residues long. V lost 6 bases and J lost 12; bases outside the gene matches: 13. Germline V lookup: CDR1 ENHRY, CDR2 SYGVKD. This clone appeared a single time. Its antigen is still unknown. Method: immunoSEQ multiplex PCR; TCRdb's copy keeps in-frame clones and lacks some. The sample records 75,000 to 95,000 clones, 85% being singletons. No infections or other immune events were documented during collection. The sample was blood. This TCR derives from a person between 18 and 75 years old in good health. This chain uses TRBV10-3 with TRBJ2-1; 11 bases match TRBD1. The CDR3 here is CAIRGQGAREDVQFF. The CDR3 DNA follows: TGTGCCATCAGAGGACAGGGGGCGCGGGAGGATGTGCAGTTCTTC.